This paragraph reports one T cell receptor beta chain. Its antigen is unidentified. TCRdb re-analysed the 5' RACE reads in MiXCR, keeping a single row per CDR3 protein. The sample includes a few hundred thousand distinct CDR3 sequences, 17% of them seen just once. This record comes from a study of T cells after yellow fever vaccination. Study-wide context: Some fractions had low cell numbers, and these were prepared with SMART-Seq v4 Ultra Low Input.

Study outcomes and limitations: Most primary-vaccination clones reappeared after the booster (around 95% CD4, roughly 90% CD8). Weaker, the secondary response had a peak occurring faster, on day 5 versus 15. Among all clonotypes, a small share was observed in both CD4 and CD8 compartments.

CDR3 length equals 15 residues. V was pared by 2 bases and J by 4 bases, with 13 bases between. Germline CDR1 and CDR2: SGHRS and YFSETQ. This clonotype was obtained from a man aged 18 to 35 who received the YFV17D yellow fever vaccine. Sequencing used PBMCs, obtained about 5 days after the first yellow fever vaccination. The chain joins TRBV5-1 to TRBJ2-1; D remains unclear. The CDR3 DNA is TGCGCCAGCAGCTTAACTCCTCTTCAATACAATGAGCAGTTCTTC. Residues: CASSLTPLQYNEQFF.